Given below is one T cell receptor beta chain in context. The record originates from a study of T cell changes during pregnancy in multiple sclerosis. The repertoire was sequenced with immunoSEQ multiplex PCR; TCRdb's copy has only in-frame clones and lacks some. Here the sample spans about 100,000 clones, 90% to 95% being singletons. This CDR3 comprises 16 residues. Germline V gives CDR1 SEHNR, CDR2 FQNEAQ (reference sequence). The V end lost 6 bases, the J end lost 3 bases, and 18 bases lay between the germline ends. The TCR comes from a female donor with multiple sclerosis, enrolled in a pregnancy study. The chain links TRBV7-9 to TRBJ2-1; tentative D call: TRBD1 (5 bases). This material consisted of peripheral blood, taken before pregnancy. As DNA, the CDR3 is TGTGCCAGCAGTCCCCCCGTCCAAGGGGACTACAATGAGCAGTTCTTC. Translating it yields CASSPPVQGDYNEQFF.